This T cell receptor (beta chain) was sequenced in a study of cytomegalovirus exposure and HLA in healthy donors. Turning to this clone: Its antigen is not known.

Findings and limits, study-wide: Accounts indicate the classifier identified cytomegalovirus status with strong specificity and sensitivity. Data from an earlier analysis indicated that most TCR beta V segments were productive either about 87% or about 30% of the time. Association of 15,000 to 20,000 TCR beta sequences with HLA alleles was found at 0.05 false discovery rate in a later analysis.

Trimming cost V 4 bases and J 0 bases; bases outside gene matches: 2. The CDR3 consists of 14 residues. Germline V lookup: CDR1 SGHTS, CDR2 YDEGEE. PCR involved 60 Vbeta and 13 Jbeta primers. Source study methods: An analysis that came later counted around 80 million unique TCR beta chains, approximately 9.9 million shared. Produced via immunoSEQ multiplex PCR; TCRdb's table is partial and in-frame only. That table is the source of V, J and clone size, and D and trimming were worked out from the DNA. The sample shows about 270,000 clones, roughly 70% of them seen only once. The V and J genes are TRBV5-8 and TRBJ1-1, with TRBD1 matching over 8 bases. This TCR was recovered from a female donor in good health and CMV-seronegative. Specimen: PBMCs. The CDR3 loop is CASSRTGLNTEAFF. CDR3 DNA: TGTGCCAGCAGCCGGACAGGGCTGAACACTGAAGCTTTCTTT.